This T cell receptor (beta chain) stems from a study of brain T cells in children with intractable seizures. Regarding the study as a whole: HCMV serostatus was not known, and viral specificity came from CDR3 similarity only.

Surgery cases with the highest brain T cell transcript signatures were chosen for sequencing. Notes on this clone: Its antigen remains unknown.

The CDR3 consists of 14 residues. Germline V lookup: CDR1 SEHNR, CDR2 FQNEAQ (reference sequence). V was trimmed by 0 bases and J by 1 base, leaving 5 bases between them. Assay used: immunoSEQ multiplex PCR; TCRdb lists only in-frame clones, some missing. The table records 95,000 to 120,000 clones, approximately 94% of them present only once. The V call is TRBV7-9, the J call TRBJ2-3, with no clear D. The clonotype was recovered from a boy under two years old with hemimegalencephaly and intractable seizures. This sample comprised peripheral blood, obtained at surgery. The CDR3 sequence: CASSLAPGTDTQYF. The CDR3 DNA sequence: TGTGCCAGCAGCTTAGCCCCCGGCACAGATACGCAGTATTTT.